This T cell receptor beta chain was recorded in a study of T-cell reconstitution after alpha-beta-depleted transplantation in children. From germline, CDR1 is SGHRS and CDR2 YFSETQ. This CDR3 has 16 amino acids. V dropped 0 bases and J dropped 3 bases, with 15 bases sitting between them. Study-level findings and limits: T cells produced anew were the main source of T-cell counts and diversity one year after transplant.

This clonotype was recorded at least ten times. Its specificity is not known. The library targeted TCRbeta and was prepared with unique molecular identifiers. Using its own MiXCR run on the PCR reads, TCRdb lists one record per CDR3 protein. The sample contains approximately 300,000 distinct CDR3 sequences, over 7% of which appear only once. The starting material was peripheral blood, obtained 360 days after TCRalphabeta/CD19-depleted stem cell transplant. The clonotype was recovered from a female patient aged 2 to 10 who had a stem cell transplant for Fanconi anemia, so the T cells may come from the graft donor. This chain connects TRBV5-1 to TRBJ1-1; D might be TRBD1 (5 bases). CDR3 residues: CASSLGPLVGDTEAFF. CDR3 sequence (DNA): TGCGCCAGCAGCTTGGGTCCATTGGTGGGGGACACTGAAGCTTTCTTT.